This T cell receptor beta chain was recorded in a study of blood T cell repertoires in COVID-19 (TCRdb year 2020). Context from the whole study: The collaborator samples originated in the United States, Italy and Spain and spanned the acute and convalescent phases of COVID-19. The prospective study material was composed of cDNA or gDNA derived from T cells, B-cell-depleted T cells, or PBMCs. Deeply sampled blood TCRbeta repertoires from subjects exposed to, actively infected with, or recovered from COVID-19 were included in the dataset. The repertoires were released in a freely available public database intended as a resource for research on the immune response to SARS-CoV-2. The samples were drawn from two sources: the first 160 participants of the ongoing ImmuneRACE study, and 950 to 1,500 subjects contributed by 6 global collaborators. A de-identified subject ID, COVID-19 status, age in years and sex were almost always included in the sample metadata. HLA class I and class II types, where available, came from metadata supplied by the sample provider rather than from assay-based typing.

On this clone: The clone's antigen remains unknown. Base qualities are missing; no much larger clone stands one base away.

What the authors observed across the whole study: Clinical and demographic metadata were provided uncurated, with the amount varying by source and participant.

TCRbeta CDR3 regions were amplified from genomic DNA by means of the immunoSEQ Assay, a bias-controlled multiplex PCR. The authors' analysis ran thus. The number of nucleated cells in each sample was estimated by amplification of reference gene primers within the assay. To quantify the absolute abundance of each unique TCRbeta CDR3 rearrangement, sequence reads were collapsed and filtered. For each sample, productive Simpson clonality was calculated by taking the square root of Simpson's diversity index across productive rearrangements. TCRdb took over this immuneACCESS table, retaining in-frame rearrangements with V and J assigned. Such tables are incomplete; in checked studies, under half of the missing clones stem from an unresolved V gene, and the remainder is unexplained. Clone size and V and J calls were adopted from that table, with D and trimming inferred from the DNA. A total of about 140,000 clones appear in this sample, 75% to 80% of them only once. The ten largest make up roughly 8.6% of the sample.

Between the V and J ends, shortened by 0 bases and 1 base respectively, the junction contains 6 bases. There are 14 amino acids in the CDR3, from cysteine to phenylalanine inclusive. The only DNA kept is the CDR3, 42 bases in frame from the first base. From the germline V gene, CDR1 is MNHEY and CDR2 is SVGAGI. Whole blood was collected in K2EDTA tubes by collaborating institutions according to the institutions' own protocols. For TCRbeta analysis, collaborators shipped samples as frozen whole blood, isolated PBMCs, or DNA extracted from either of those sample types. Sequenced material: peripheral blood. This clonotype was sampled from a woman in her forties or fifties with active or convalescent COVID-19. The rearrangement joined TRBV6-5 to TRBJ1-2; no D gene call is confident. The DNA is TGTGCCAGCAGTTACTCGATAGTTAACTATGGCTACACCTTC. Its translation is CASSYSIVNYGYTF.